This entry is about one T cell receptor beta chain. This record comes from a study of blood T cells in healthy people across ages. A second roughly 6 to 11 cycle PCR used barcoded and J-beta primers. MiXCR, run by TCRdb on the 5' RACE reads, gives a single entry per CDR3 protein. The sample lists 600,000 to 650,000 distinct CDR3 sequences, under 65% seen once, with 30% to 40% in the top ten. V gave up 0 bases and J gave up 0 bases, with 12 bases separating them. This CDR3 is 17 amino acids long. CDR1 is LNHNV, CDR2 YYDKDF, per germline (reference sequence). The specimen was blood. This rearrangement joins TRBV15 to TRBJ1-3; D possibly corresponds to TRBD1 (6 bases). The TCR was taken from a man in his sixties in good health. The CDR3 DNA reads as TGTGCCACCAGCAGAGATCGGGACACGGTCTCTGGAAACACCATATATTTT. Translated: CATSRDRDTVSGNTIYF.